The next 25 T cell receptor beta chains were all read from a single sample in a study of response to subunit inactivated influenza vaccine (dated by TCRdb to 2017 to 2018). The method behind the library was RT-PCR. Sequencing was carried out with an Illumina HiSeq 2500. TCRdb reworked the public reads: Q25 trimming with fastp, MiXCR clone assembly, productive beta chains retained. For every CDR3 protein sequence, its rows merge into one entry that carries the most common genes and DNA. This sample gives approximately 230,000 distinct CDR3 sequences in total; about 12% of them show up just once. The ten largest clones capture roughly 7.7% of the sample. The sequencing here drew on non-naive T cells sorted from PBMCs, taken roughly 15 days before vaccination. The cell subset or site tag for this specimen amounts to: memory T cell fraction. These receptors were taken from a man in his fifties or sixties who received an inactivated influenza vaccine. Donor details come from another sample of the same person, matched by shared clones.

This clonotype has only a few counts. This chain connects TRBV3-1 to TRBJ2-1, with D possibly being TRBD2 (6 bases). Trimming shortened V by 2 bases and J by 2 bases, and 10 bases separated the two germline ends. This CDR3 spans 15 amino acids. Germline V lookup: CDR1 LGHDT, CDR2 YNNKEL (reference sequence). The CDR3 DNA follows: TGTGCCAGCAGCCAATCCCTAGCGCCCTACAATGAGCAGTTCTTC. Translated, it gives CASSQSLAPYNEQFF.

This clonotype has more than one count but fewer than ten. V gene TRBV7-6 combines with J gene TRBJ2-3, with D unresolved. There are 15 residues in the CDR3. Germline V CDR1 and CDR2: SGHVS, FNYEAQ. Trimming shortened V by 8 bases and J by 0 bases, and 15 bases separated the two germline ends. CDR3 sequence: CASSMGGTSTDTQYF. Written as DNA, the CDR3 is TGTGCCAGCTCAATGGGCGGAACTAGCACAGATACGCAGTATTTT.

This clonotype was seen only a few times. V usage is TRBV7-2 and J usage is TRBJ1-5; the D is unclear. V was pared by 3 bases and J by 0 bases, with 3 bases between. Germline V gene data show CDR1 as SGHTA and CDR2 as FQGNSA. The CDR3 consists of 13 residues. Written as DNA, the CDR3 is TGTGCCAGCAGCTTTCATAGCAATCAGCCCCAGCATTTT. Translated: CASSFHSNQPQHF.

This clonotype was detected ten times or more. The chain uses TRBV29-1 and TRBJ2-5; 7 bases are shared with TRBD1. Germline CDR1 SQVTM, CDR2 ANQGSEA. With V trimmed by 7 bases and J by 2 bases, 4 bases remained unmatched. The CDR3 extends over 12 amino acids. The CDR3 DNA is TGCAGCGCCAACAGGGGACAAGAGACCCAGTACTTC. Protein product: CSANRGQETQYF. Looking up the rest from reference TRBV29-1 and TRBJ2-5 gives the full variable domain: SAVISQKPSRDICQRGTSLTIQCQVDSQVTMMFWYRQQPGQSLTLIATANQGSEATYESGFVIDKFPISRPNLTFSTLTVSNMSPEDSSIYLCSANRGQETQYFGPGTRLLVL.

In nucleotides, the CDR3 is TGTGCCAGCAGCCCCGGGCTCCTCTACGAGCAGTACTTC. It translates to CASSPGLLYEQYF. This sequence joins TRBV4-2 and TRBJ2-7; D remains unclear. V dropped 4 bases and J dropped 3 bases, with 10 bases sitting between them. The CDR3 contains 13 residues. Germline assignment: CDR1 LGHNA and CDR2 YNFKEQ.

This clonotype was found a few times. The chain links TRBV11-3 to TRBJ2-1; either TRBD1 or TRBD2 may fit D (5 bases each). This CDR3 has 13 residues. CDR1 and CDR2 (germline): SGHNT, YENEEA. Trimming cost V 0 bases and J 9 bases, with 9 bases left between them. CDR3 nucleotides: TGTGCCAGCAGCTTAGATGGGGGAACTGAGCAGTTCTTC. Its protein product is CASSLDGGTEQFF.

The chain has TRBV7-2 and TRBJ2-5; D ambiguous. V lost 5 bases and J lost 0, with 10 bases in between. This CDR3 spans 14 amino acids. Per the germline V gene, CDR1 is SGHTA and CDR2 is FQGNSA. This chain's CDR3 is CASSRSVNQETQYF. CDR3 bases: TGTGCCAGCAGCCGCTCGGTTAACCAAGAGACCCAGTACTTC.

This clonotype has just a few counts. V usage is TRBV4-2 and J usage is TRBJ2-7; D uncertain. Germline CDR1 reads LGHNA; CDR2 reads YNFKEQ. Trimming cost V 0 bases and J 2 bases, with 11 bases left between them. The CDR3 runs 15 residues. In DNA form, the CDR3 reads TGTGCCAGCAGCCAAGAGATGAAAACCCCCTACGAGCAGTACTTC. Its protein product is CASSQEMKTPYEQYF.

The CDR3 nucleotides are TGCAGTGCTTATCTCAATGAGCAGTTCTTC. Translating gives CSAYLNEQFF. This chain links TRBV20-1 with TRBJ2-1, with unresolved D. V was pared by 5 bases and J by 6 bases, with 5 bases between. There are 10 residues in the CDR3. CDR1 is DFQATT, CDR2 SNEGSKA, per germline (reference sequence).

The chain recombines TRBV20-1 with TRBJ2-7, with 8 bases that match TRBD1. This CDR3 has 13 residues. Looked up from germline, CDR1 is DFQATT and CDR2 is SNEGSKA (reference sequence). The V and J ends lost 3 bases and 10 bases, in that order; junction bases with no gene match: 11. CDR3 sequence reads: CSARNNPDRGQYF. In DNA, the CDR3 is TGCAGTGCTAGGAACAACCCCGACAGGGGTCAGTACTTC.

This clonotype has at least ten counts. The chain uses TRBV6-1 and TRBJ2-1, with D perhaps matching TRBD1 or TRBD2 (5 bases each). The CDR3 length is 14 residues. From germline, CDR1 is MNHNS and CDR2 SASEGT. Between the trimmed V and J ends, which lost 5 bases and 6 bases, there was a span of 14 bases. The CDR3, as DNA: TGTGCCAGCAGTCCCCGGGACGGCGCCAATGAGCAGTTCTTC. Amino acids: CASSPRDGANEQFF.

This sequence joins TRBV5-1 and TRBJ2-1; TRBD2 matches 7 bases. V lost 4 bases, J lost 0 bases, and 7 bases stayed unmatched. Germline V CDR1 and CDR2: SGHRS, YFSETQ. CDR3 length: 16 amino acids. CDR3 residues: CASSDPSGGSYNEQFF. Written as DNA, the CDR3 is TGCGCCAGCAGCGACCCTTCGGGGGGCTCCTACAATGAGCAGTTCTTC.

J is TRBJ2-5 and V is TRBV2; the match to TRBD1 covers 10 bases. Germline V gene sequence: CDR1 SNHLY, CDR2 FYNNEI. The CDR3 spans 15 residues. J gave up 3 bases and V 8 bases, and 9 bases lay outside the gene matches. Here the CDR3 reads CASGRDRGGEETQYF. The DNA of the CDR3 is TGTGCCAGCGGCCGGGACAGGGGAGGGGAAGAGACCCAGTACTTC. The complete variable domain, with remaining parts taken from reference TRBV2 and TRBJ2-5, reads EPEVTQTPSHQVTQMGQEVILRCVPISNHLYFYWYRQILGQKVEFLVSFYNNEISEKSEIFDDQFSVERPDGSNFTLKIRSTKLEDSAMYFCASGRDRGGEETQYFGPGTRLLVL.

This clonotype was counted a few times. The chain combines TRBV12-3 or TRBV12-4 with TRBJ2-1, with 10 bases lining up with TRBD2. The CDR3 is made up of 14 amino acids. After removal of 2 bases from V and 10 bases from J, the junction contained 5 bases not matched to a gene. CDR3: CASSLSSGGAEQFF. CDR3 DNA sequence: TGTGCCAGCAGTTTATCTAGCGGGGGTGCAGAGCAGTTCTTC.

This clonotype has a count of ten or more. V and J are TRBV29-1 and TRBJ2-5; TRBD2 agrees at 10 bases. Germline values: CDR1 SQVTM, CDR2 ANQGSEA. Trimming cost V 7 bases and J 5 bases; bases outside gene matches: 4. The CDR3 length is 12 residues. The CDR3 reads CSAGTSDETQYF. In DNA form, the CDR3 reads TGCAGCGCAGGGACTAGCGACGAGACCCAGTACTTC.

The V call is TRBV5-6, the J call TRBJ1-2, with 7 bases fitting TRBD1. J was trimmed by 5 bases and V by 5 bases; bases with no gene match: 9. The CDR3 consists of 14 residues. Germline lookup yields CDR1 SGHDT and CDR2 YYEEEE. The CDR3 loop is CASSPGGTVYGYTF. In DNA, the CDR3 is TGTGCCAGCAGTCCCGGCGGGACAGTATATGGCTACACCTTC.

This clonotype was detected a few times. The chain joins TRBV5-1 to TRBJ2-1, with D perhaps TRBD1 (6 bases). CDR1 and CDR2 from the germline V gene are SGHRS and YFSETQ. The CDR3 is 15 residues long. Trimming cost V 6 bases and J 4 bases, with 17 bases left between them. DNA for the CDR3: TGCGCCAGCACCCAAGGACAGCGGTCTTACAATGAGCAGTTCTTC. Translated, it gives CASTQGQRSYNEQFF. Full variable domain (rest looked up from reference TRBV5-1 and TRBJ2-1): KAGVTQTPRYLIKTRGQQVTLSCSPISGHRSVSWYQQTPGQGLQFLFEYFSETQRNKGNFPGRFSGRQFSNSRSEMNVSTLELGDSALYLCASTQGQRSYNEQFFGPGTRLTVL.

The rearrangement uses TRBV6-5 and TRBJ1-6; the D is unclear. With 2 bases removed from V and 7 bases from J, the gap between germline ends came to 9 bases. This CDR3 has 14 amino acids. Per germline, CDR1 MNHEY and CDR2 SVGAGI. CDR3 DNA sequence: TGTGCCAGCAGTTACGGGGAGGGAAATTCACCCCTCCACTTT. Encoded protein: CASSYGEGNSPLHF.

The CDR3 loop is CASSLRPGTGELFF. CDR3 nucleotides: TGTGCCAGCAGCTTGAGGCCCGGCACCGGGGAGCTGTTTTTT. The chain couples TRBV5-5 to TRBJ2-2; D call uncertain. Per the germline V gene, CDR1 is SGHKS and CDR2 is YYEKEE (reference sequence). V lost 1 base, J lost 4 bases, and 8 bases lay in between. The CDR3 is made up of 14 amino acids.

The CDR3 protein is CATSRGQFGASSYGYTF. In DNA, the CDR3 is TGTGCCACCAGCAGAGGTCAGTTCGGGGCTTCCTCCTATGGCTACACCTTC. This chain connects TRBV15 to TRBJ1-2; tentatively, D is TRBD1 (5 bases). V was cut by 1 base and J by 4 bases, with 19 bases left in between. Germline-derived CDR1 and CDR2 are LNHNV and YYDKDF (reference sequence). CDR3 length: 17 amino acids.

The table lists this clonotype with a few counts. The genes are TRBV10-3 and TRBJ1-1; no clear D. Germline loops: CDR1 ENHRY, CDR2 SYGVKD. The V end lost 4 bases, the J end lost 5 bases, and 11 bases lay between the germline ends. The CDR3 extends over 13 amino acids. The CDR3 loop is CAISVGIQTEAFF. For the CDR3, the DNA is TGTGCCATCAGTGTCGGCATCCAGACTGAAGCTTTCTTT.

This clonotype was detected only a few times. The rearrangement joins TRBV6-2 or TRBV6-3 to TRBJ1-5, with unresolved D. V shed 3 bases and J shed 4 bases, with 10 bases lying between them. This CDR3 has 14 residues. CDR1 is MNHEY and CDR2 is SVGEGT in the germline V gene. CDR3 in amino acids: CASSYFAENQPQHF. The CDR3 nucleotides read TGTGCCAGCAGTTATTTTGCGGAGAATCAGCCCCAGCATTTT.

This clonotype appeared a single time. The J gene is TRBJ1-5, the V gene TRBV28; 8 nucleotides line up with TRBD1. V trimming: 5 bases; J trimming: 6 bases; junction bases outside the gene matches: 6. The CDR3 is 14 amino acids. CDR1 MDHEN and CDR2 SYDVKM come from the germline V gene. CDR3 bases: TGTGCCAGCAGTACGATGGACAGGGTTCAGCCCCAGCATTTT. It codes for CASSTMDRVQPQHF.

The genes are TRBV20-1 and TRBJ1-1; the D is unclear. Per germline, CDR1 DFQATT and CDR2 SNEGSKA (reference sequence). The ends were cut back, 3 bases at V and 1 base at J, with 9 bases in the middle. This CDR3 comprises 13 residues. DNA of the CDR3: TGCAGTGCTAGGTCCGATCCGAACACTGAAGCTTTCTTT. Residues: CSARSDPNTEAFF.

This clonotype was observed a handful of times. The chain carries TRBV5-1 and TRBJ2-7, with D possibly matching TRBD1 (7 bases). Germline assignment: CDR1 SGHRS and CDR2 YFSETQ. This CDR3 region has 15 residues. Trimming cost V 3 bases and J 1 base, with 14 bases left between them. The CDR3 loop is CASSSQGGRSYEQYF. CDR3 bases: TGCGCCAGCAGCTCGCAGGGGGGTCGATCCTACGAGCAGTACTTC.